This is a list of T cell receptor beta chains from one sample in a study of siplizumab effects on memory and regulatory T cells. The data were produced by immunoSEQ multiplex PCR, yet TCRdb's version contains in-frame clones alone and is incomplete. The data show around 95,000 clones, approximately 91% seen once. Specimen: CD4+ T cells sorted from blood. The receptors shown here come from a human donor in good health. Each CDR3 is given with its conserved first and last residue. Fields, in order: clone size, J gene, V gene, D gene, CDR3 DNA, CDR3 protein. The D gene is left open where the match is weak. Not all rows give a size; the values are once, few, many and, for expanded clones, a class.

size: NA; J: TRBJ2-7; V: TRBV2; D: NA; DNA: TGTGCCAGCAGTTTAGGGTCGGGACAAACCTACGAGCAGTACTTC; CDR3: CASSLGSGQTYEQYF
size: once; J: TRBJ2-5; V: TRBV5-1; D: TRBD2; DNA: TGCGCCAGCGCCCCGGGGGACTACCCTTCCGAGACCCAGTACTTC; CDR3: CASAPGDYPSETQYF
size: once; J: TRBJ1-3; V: TRBV5-4; D: NA; DNA: TGTGCCAGCAGCTTGGTGGGGGGTTGGACTGGAAACACCATATATTTT; CDR3: CASSLVGGWTGNTIYF
size: NA; J: TRBJ2-2; V: TRBV5-1; D: NA; DNA: TGCGCCAGCAGCTTGGCGGTAGCTTTGAACACCGGGGAGCTGTTTTTT; CDR3: CASSLAVALNTGELFF
size: NA; J: TRBJ2-5; V: TRBV7-2; D: TRBD1; DNA: TGTGCCAGCAGCCCTGGACAGGTCCAAGAGACCCAGTACTTC; CDR3: CASSPGQVQETQYF
size: NA; J: TRBJ2-5; V: TRBV7-2; D: NA; DNA: TGTGCCAGCAGCGTCGTGCCGATTCTTGAGACCCAGTACTTC; CDR3: CASSVVPILETQYF
size: NA; J: TRBJ1-1; V: TRBV5-1; D: NA; DNA: TGCGCCAGCAGCCCAGGGAGCACTGTTAACACTGAAGCTTTCTTT; CDR3: CASSPGSTVNTEAFF
size: NA; J: TRBJ2-7; V: TRBV5-5; D: TRBD1; DNA: TGTGCCAGCAGCTTGGTGGGACAGGGGGGTCACGAGCAGTACTTC; CDR3: CASSLVGQGGHEQYF
size: NA; J: TRBJ2-2; V: TRBV4-2; D: NA; DNA: TGTGCCAGCAGCCAAGAGCCGGGGGGCGGCACCGGGGAGCTGTTTTTT; CDR3: CASSQEPGGGTGELFF
size: few; J: TRBJ2-7; V: TRBV6-6; D: NA; DNA: TGTGCCAGTTCGGACAGACGGTACTACGAGCAGTACTTC; CDR3: CASSDRRYYEQYF
size: NA; J: TRBJ1-2; V: TRBV4-2; D: TRBD1; DNA: TGTGCCAGCAGCCAGGACGAAAACAGGGGGCTGAGCTATGGCTACACCTTC; CDR3: CASSQDENRGLSYGYTF
size: once; J: TRBJ2-3; V: TRBV5-4; D: NA; DNA: TGTGCCAGCAGCTTGGGACTAGATCTGGGCCTCACAGATACGCAGTATTTT; CDR3: CASSLGLDLGLTDTQYF
size: few; J: TRBJ1-2; V: TRBV28; D: NA; DNA: TGTGCCAGCTCTGGACAGAGGTATGGCTACACCTTC; CDR3: CASSGQRYGYTF
size: NA; J: TRBJ1-1; V: TRBV9; D: NA; DNA: TGTGCCAGCAGCGTAGATCGTGGGTCTGAAGCTTTCTTT; CDR3: CASSVDRGSEAFF
size: NA; J: TRBJ2-5; V: TRBV10-3; D: NA; DNA: TGTGCCATCAGTGATGGAGGGTTGGTAGTAGGAGAGACCCAGTACTTC; CDR3: CAISDGGLVVGETQYF
size: once; J: TRBJ2-3; V: TRBV27; D: TRBD1; DNA: TGTGCCAGCAGTTTACGGTCAGGGGGCTTTTTTAGCACAGATACGCAGTATTTT; CDR3: CASSLRSGGFFSTDTQYF
size: NA; J: TRBJ2-3; V: TRBV4-2; D: NA; DNA: TGTGCCAGCAGCGAACCGGGAACCAGCACAGATACGCAGTATTTT; CDR3: CASSEPGTSTDTQYF
size: NA; J: TRBJ2-1; V: TRBV5-1; D: TRBD2; DNA: TGCGCCAGCAGCTCATCGGGGGGGCCCTACAATGAGCAGTTCTTC; CDR3: CASSSSGGPYNEQFF
size: NA; J: TRBJ1-1; V: TRBV6-6; D: NA; DNA: TGTGCCAGCAGTTACTCGAGGGGGGACACTGAAGCTTTCTTT; CDR3: CASSYSRGDTEAFF
size: NA; J: TRBJ2-5; V: TRBV7-2; D: NA; DNA: TGTGCCAGCAGCTTTTTGGGAGGTGGAGGGGGCGCGGAGACCCAGTACTTC; CDR3: CASSFLGGGGGAETQYF
size: NA; J: TRBJ1-2; V: TRBV2; D: NA; DNA: TGTGCCAGCAGTGGCGGAGGATCCTTCTATGGCTACACCTTC; CDR3: CASSGGGSFYGYTF
size: NA; J: TRBJ1-1; V: TRBV7-2; D: TRBD1; DNA: TGTGCCAGCAGCTTAAACAGGGGGCAGGGTGAAGCTTTCTTT; CDR3: CASSLNRGQGEAFF
size: once; J: TRBJ1-1; V: TRBV6-6; D: NA; DNA: TGTGCCAGCAGTTACTCACAGGGGAACACTGAAGCTTTCTTT; CDR3: CASSYSQGNTEAFF
size: NA; J: TRBJ1-2; V: TRBV27; D: NA; DNA: TGTGCCAGCAGTCGGGGAAGGGCGTACGGCTACACCTTC; CDR3: CASSRGRAYGYTF
size: few; J: TRBJ2-5; V: TRBV4-2; D: TRBD2; DNA: TGTGCCAGCAGCCCCCGACTAGCGGGGGAGACCCAGTACTTC; CDR3: CASSPRLAGETQYF
size: NA; J: TRBJ2-1; V: TRBV7-3; D: NA; DNA: TGTGCCAGCAGCTTAAAGTGGGGTGAGCAGTTCTTC; CDR3: CASSLKWGEQFF
size: NA; J: TRBJ1-4; V: TRBV4-1; D: TRBD1; DNA: TGCGCCAGCAGCCCCACGAGGGACAGGGGCCCTAATGAAAAACTGTTTTTT; CDR3: CASSPTRDRGPNEKLFF
size: NA; J: TRBJ2-7; V: TRBV15; D: NA; DNA: TGTGCCACCAGCAGCAGAAGGGGGGTCGCGTTGTACTTC; CDR3: CATSSRRGVALYF
size: NA; J: TRBJ1-4; V: TRBV18; D: NA; DNA: TGTGCCAGCTCACCGGTCGAAGCTGAAAAACTGTTTTTT; CDR3: CASSPVEAEKLFF
size: NA; J: TRBJ2-3; V: TRBV7-9; D: TRBD1; DNA: TGTGCCAGCAGCGACTACAGGGGGCGATCGACAGATACGCAGTATTTT; CDR3: CASSDYRGRSTDTQYF
size: many; J: TRBJ1-6; V: TRBV7-2; D: NA; DNA: TGTGCCAGCAGCTTAAACTATAATTCACCCCTCCACTTT; CDR3: CASSLNYNSPLHF
size: NA; J: TRBJ2-1; V: TRBV9; D: NA; DNA: TGTGCCAGCAGCGTAGATATCAGGGGGGGCTACAATGAGCAGTTCTTC; CDR3: CASSVDIRGGYNEQFF
size: NA; J: TRBJ1-5; V: TRBV2; D: NA; DNA: TGTGCCAGCACCTCGTGGGGAGGGGTTCGCAATCAGCCCCAGCATTTT; CDR3: CASTSWGGVRNQPQHF
size: NA; J: TRBJ2-3; V: TRBV28; D: TRBD1; DNA: TGTGCCAGCACCGTTAAGGGGCTCAGACAGGGGGGCTCAGATACGCAGTATTTT; CDR3: CASTVKGLRQGGSDTQYF
size: NA; J: TRBJ1-1; V: TRBV18; D: TRBD1; DNA: TGTGCCAGCTCACCCGGACAGGCCCGTGAAGCTTTCTTT; CDR3: CASSPGQAREAFF
size: NA; J: TRBJ1-3; V: TRBV7-2; D: TRBD1; DNA: TGTGCCAGCAGCCTTACAGGGGGCGGAAACACCATATATTTT; CDR3: CASSLTGGGNTIYF
size: NA; J: TRBJ1-2; V: TRBV5-6; D: NA; DNA: TGTGCCAGCAGCTCCCAGGGTGGCTATGGCTACACCTTC; CDR3: CASSSQGGYGYTF
size: NA; J: TRBJ2-1; V: TRBV9; D: TRBD2; DNA: TGTGCCAGCACCGAGACGGCTAGCGGGGGGGCCTCCTACAATGAGCAGTTCTTC; CDR3: CASTETASGGASYNEQFF
size: NA; J: TRBJ1-1; V: TRBV19; D: NA; DNA: TGTGCCAGTAGTATTCGGCAGGGACGGGGAAACACTGAAGCTTTCTTT; CDR3: CASSIRQGRGNTEAFF
size: NA; J: TRBJ2-7; V: TRBV6-6; D: NA; DNA: TGTGCCAGCAGCGGTACAGGAGCCTTCTCCTACGAGCAGTACTTC; CDR3: CASSGTGAFSYEQYF
size: NA; J: TRBJ2-5; V: TRBV7-2; D: NA; DNA: TGTGCCAGCAGCTTCGCCACACATCGCGGGGCGGAGACCCAGTACTTC; CDR3: CASSFATHRGAETQYF
size: NA; J: TRBJ1-1; V: TRBV7-3; D: NA; DNA: TGTGCCAGCAGCTTAGGAAGTATGAACACTGAAGCTTTCTTT; CDR3: CASSLGSMNTEAFF
size: NA; J: TRBJ2-5; V: TRBV5-1; D: NA; DNA: TGCGCCAGCAGCTTGGCCGGCCCGGGGGCTATTTGGGAGACCCAGTACTTC; CDR3: CASSLAGPGAIWETQYF
size: NA; J: TRBJ1-2; V: TRBV19; D: NA; DNA: TGTGCCAGTATTAGGCGCTCCGACGGACCGGCATATGGCTACACCTTC; CDR3: CASIRRSDGPAYGYTF
size: NA; J: TRBJ1-6; V: TRBV9; D: NA; DNA: TGTGCCAGCAGCGGGGATTGGGGGAATTCACCCCTCCACTTT; CDR3: CASSGDWGNSPLHF
size: once; J: TRBJ1-2; V: TRBV27; D: NA; DNA: TGTGCCAGCAGCCAAGAGGGGGGCGCAAGCGGCGGCTACACCTTC; CDR3: CASSQEGGASGGYTF
size: NA; J: TRBJ2-7; V: TRBV5-4; D: NA; DNA: TGTGCCAGCAGCTTGGTTGGGTCCCTCGCCGACGAGCAGTACTTC; CDR3: CASSLVGSLADEQYF
size: NA; J: TRBJ1-1; V: TRBV19; D: TRBD1; DNA: TGTGCCAGTAGTGTCTGGACAGGGGCCCCCACTGAAGCTTTCTTT; CDR3: CASSVWTGAPTEAFF
size: NA; J: TRBJ1-1; V: TRBV5-1; D: NA; DNA: TGCGCCAGCAGCCATACGGGACCCTCGAACACTGAAGCTTTCTTT; CDR3: CASSHTGPSNTEAFF
size: NA; J: TRBJ2-1; V: TRBV6-1; D: NA; DNA: TGTGCCAGCAGTCCGTTTCGGTACAATGAGCAGTTCTTC; CDR3: CASSPFRYNEQFF
size: NA; J: TRBJ1-6; V: TRBV7-3; D: NA; DNA: TGTGCCAGCAGCTTAGCGGGCCCCAAGGATTCACCCCTCCACTTT; CDR3: CASSLAGPKDSPLHF
size: NA; J: TRBJ2-7; V: TRBV6-6; D: NA; DNA: TGTGCCATTAGAGCAGGGCCCGAGCAGTACTTC; CDR3: CAIRAGPEQYF
size: NA; J: TRBJ1-4; V: TRBV11-1; D: NA; DNA: TGTGCCAGCAGCCGCCAGGCCGGGGGCCCTGAAAAACTGTTTTTT; CDR3: CASSRQAGGPEKLFF
size: NA; J: TRBJ2-2; V: TRBV28; D: NA; DNA: TGTGCCACCACCGGGACATCGAACACCGGGGAGCTGTTTTTT; CDR3: CATTGTSNTGELFF
size: NA; J: TRBJ2-1; V: TRBV27; D: NA; DNA: TGTGCCAGCAGTTTACGTCCAACTGGACACGAGCAGTTCTTC; CDR3: CASSLRPTGHEQFF